Included here is one TCR beta chain sequence, with context. The antigen remains undetermined. The sample comes from a study of identical twins. General study points: The study found that models underestimated out-of-frame TCR alpha sharing in monozygotic twins. Beta clonotypes that were abundant in cord blood contained fewer insertions, a pattern absent from memory repertoires.

This CDR3 is built from 14 residues. The V gene end was trimmed by 6 bases and the J gene end by 8 bases; junction bases not matched to a gene: 11. The germline CDR1 and CDR2 sequences are SGHVS and FNYEAQ. A universal primer site was added by template switching, and unique molecular identifiers were carried by the cDNA. From the 5' RACE reads, TCRdb called clonotypes with MiXCR, one entry per CDR3 protein. This sample has more than 350,000 distinct CDR3 sequences, with approximately 8.7% found just once. The receptor was derived from a woman aged 45-59 years in good health. The source material was naive T cells sorted from blood. V and J are TRBV7-6 and TRBJ1-2, with 8 positions matching TRBD1. Here the CDR3 DNA reads TGTGCCAGCAGTTTCCTGACAGGGGAGGGCGGCTACACCTTC. Its protein product is CASSFLTGEGGYTF. Drawing the rest from reference TRBV7-6 and TRBJ1-2, the complete variable domain is GAGVSQSPRYKVTKRGQDVALRCDPISGHVSLYWYRQALGQGPEFLTYFNYEAQQDKSGLPNDRFSAERPEGSISTLTIQRTEQRDSAMYRCASSFLTGEGGYTFGSGTRLTVV.